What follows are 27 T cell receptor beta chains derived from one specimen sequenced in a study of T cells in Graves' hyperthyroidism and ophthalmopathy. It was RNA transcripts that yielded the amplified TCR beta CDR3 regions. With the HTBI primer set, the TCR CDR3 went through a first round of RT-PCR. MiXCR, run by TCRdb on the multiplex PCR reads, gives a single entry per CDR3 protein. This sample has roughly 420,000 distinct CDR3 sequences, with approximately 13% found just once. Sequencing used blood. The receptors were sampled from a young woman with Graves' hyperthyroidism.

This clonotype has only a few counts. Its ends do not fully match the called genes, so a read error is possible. The CDR3 spells CASSLGTAQAQHF. The CDR3 DNA reads TGTGCCAGCAGCTTAGGTACAGCTCAGGCCCAGCATTTT. The chain combines TRBV7-9 with TRBJ1-5, with unresolved D. In germline, CDR1 is SEHNR, CDR2 FQNEAQ (reference sequence). The CDR3 covers 13 residues.

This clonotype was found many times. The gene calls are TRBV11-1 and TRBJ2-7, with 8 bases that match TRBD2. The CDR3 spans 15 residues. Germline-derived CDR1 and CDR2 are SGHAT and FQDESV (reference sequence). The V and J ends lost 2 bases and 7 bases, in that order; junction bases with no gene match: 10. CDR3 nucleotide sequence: TGTGCCAGCAGCTTATACCGAGCGGGAGATAATGAGCAGTACTTC. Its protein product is CASSLYRAGDNEQYF. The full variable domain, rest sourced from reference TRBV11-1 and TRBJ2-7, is EAEVAQSPRYKITEKSQAVAFWCDPISGHATLYWYRQILGQGPELLVQFQDESVVDDSQLPKDRFSAERLKGVDSTLKIQPAELGDSAMYLCASSLYRAGDNEQYFGPGTRLTVT.

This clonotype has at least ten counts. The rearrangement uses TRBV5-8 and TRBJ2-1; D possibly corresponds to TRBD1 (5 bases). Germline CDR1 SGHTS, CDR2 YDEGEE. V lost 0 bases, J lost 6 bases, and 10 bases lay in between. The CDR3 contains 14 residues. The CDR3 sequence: CASSLVAGSNEQFF. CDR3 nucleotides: TGTGCCAGCAGCTTGGTCGCAGGGTCCAATGAGCAGTTCTTC. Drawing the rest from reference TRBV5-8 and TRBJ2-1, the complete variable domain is EAGVTQSPTHLIKTRGQQATLRCSPISGHTSVYWYQQALGLGLQFLLWYDEGEERNRGNFPPRFSGRQFPNYSSELNVNALELEDSALYLCASSLVAGSNEQFFGPGTRLTVL.

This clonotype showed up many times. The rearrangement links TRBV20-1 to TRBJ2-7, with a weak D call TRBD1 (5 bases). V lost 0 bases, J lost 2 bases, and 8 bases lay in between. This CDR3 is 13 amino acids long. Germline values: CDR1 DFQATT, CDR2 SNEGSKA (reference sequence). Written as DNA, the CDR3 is TGCAGTGCTAGAGATGGACATACCTACGAGCAGTACTTC. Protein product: CSARDGHTYEQYF.

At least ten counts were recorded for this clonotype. DNA of the CDR3: TGCAGTGCCGAAAGTGAAGGCTACGAGCAGTACTTC. Its protein is CSAESEGYEQYF. The chain joins TRBV20-1 to TRBJ2-7; no firm D call. V was cut by 6 bases and J by 3 bases, with 12 bases left in between. The CDR3 is made up of 12 amino acids. Germline CDR1 reads DFQATT; CDR2 reads SNEGSKA (reference sequence).

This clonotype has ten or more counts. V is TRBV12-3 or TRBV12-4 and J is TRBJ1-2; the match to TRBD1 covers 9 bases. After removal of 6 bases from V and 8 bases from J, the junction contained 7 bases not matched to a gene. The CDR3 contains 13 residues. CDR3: CASSLQGARGYTF. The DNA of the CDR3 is TGTGCCAGCAGCCTACAGGGGGCGCGAGGCTACACCTTC.

As DNA, the CDR3 is TGTGCCTGGAGTGTACGAGGAAAAGTCGGTGAAAAACTGTTTTTT. This encodes CAWSVRGKVGEKLFF. The chain combines TRBV30 with TRBJ1-4; D ambiguous. The CDR3 is 15 amino acids. CDR1 is GTSNPN, CDR2 SVGIG, per germline (reference sequence). Deletions cut 0 bases from V and 7 bases from J, with 15 bases between.

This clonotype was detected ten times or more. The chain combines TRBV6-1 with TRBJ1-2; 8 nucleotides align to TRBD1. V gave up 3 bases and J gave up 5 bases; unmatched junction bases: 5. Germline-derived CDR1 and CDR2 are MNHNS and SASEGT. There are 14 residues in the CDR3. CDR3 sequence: CASSEYDRGYGYTF. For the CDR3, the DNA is TGTGCCAGCAGTGAGTACGACAGGGGATATGGCTACACCTTC.

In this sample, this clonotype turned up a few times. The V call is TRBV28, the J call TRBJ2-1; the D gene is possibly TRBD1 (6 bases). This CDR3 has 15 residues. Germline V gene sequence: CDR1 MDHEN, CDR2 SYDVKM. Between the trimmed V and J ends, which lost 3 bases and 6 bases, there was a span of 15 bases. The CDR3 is CASSFFRGFGNEQFF. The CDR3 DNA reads TGTGCCAGCAGTTTCTTCAGGGGTTTTGGCAATGAGCAGTTCTTC.

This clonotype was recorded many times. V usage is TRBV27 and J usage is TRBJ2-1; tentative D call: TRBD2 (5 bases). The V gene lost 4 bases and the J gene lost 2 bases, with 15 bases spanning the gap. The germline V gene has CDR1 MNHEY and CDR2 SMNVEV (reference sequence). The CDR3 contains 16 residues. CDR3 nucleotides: TGTGCCAGCAGTTGGAGGCCTAACTTCGCCTACAATGAGCAGTTCTTC. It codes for CASSWRPNFAYNEQFF.

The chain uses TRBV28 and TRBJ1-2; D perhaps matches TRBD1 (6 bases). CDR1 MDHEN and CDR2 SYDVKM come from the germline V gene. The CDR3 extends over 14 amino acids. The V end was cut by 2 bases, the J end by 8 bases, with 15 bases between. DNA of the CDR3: TGTGCCAGCAGTTTACAGGGCCGGGGGCGAGGCTACACCTTC. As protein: CASSLQGRGRGYTF.

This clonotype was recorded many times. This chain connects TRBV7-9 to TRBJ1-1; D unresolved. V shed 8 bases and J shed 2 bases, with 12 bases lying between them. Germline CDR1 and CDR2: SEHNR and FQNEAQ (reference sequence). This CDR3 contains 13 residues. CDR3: CASGTSANTEAFF. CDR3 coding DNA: TGTGCCAGCGGAACCTCAGCTAACACTGAAGCTTTCTTT.

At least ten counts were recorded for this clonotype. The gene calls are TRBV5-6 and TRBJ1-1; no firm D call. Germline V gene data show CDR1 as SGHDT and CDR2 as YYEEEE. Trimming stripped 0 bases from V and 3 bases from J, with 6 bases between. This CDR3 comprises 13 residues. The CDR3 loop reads CASSLARYTEAFF. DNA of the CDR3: TGTGCCAGCAGCTTGGCCCGGTACACTGAAGCTTTCTTT.

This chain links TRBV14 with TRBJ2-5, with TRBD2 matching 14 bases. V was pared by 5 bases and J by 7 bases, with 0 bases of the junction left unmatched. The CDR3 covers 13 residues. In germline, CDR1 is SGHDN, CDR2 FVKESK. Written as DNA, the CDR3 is TGTGCCAGCAGCGGGACTAGCGGGAGGACCCAGTACTTC. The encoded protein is CASSGTSGRTQYF.

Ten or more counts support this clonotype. For the CDR3, the DNA is TGCAGTGCTAGGGGAGGTAATAGAAGCTATGGCTACACCTTC. It is translated as CSARGGNRSYGYTF. V usage is TRBV20-1 and J usage is TRBJ1-2, with D unresolved. Germline values: CDR1 DFQATT, CDR2 SNEGSKA (reference sequence). The V and J ends lost 3 bases and 4 bases respectively, with 15 bases between them. There are 14 residues in the CDR3.

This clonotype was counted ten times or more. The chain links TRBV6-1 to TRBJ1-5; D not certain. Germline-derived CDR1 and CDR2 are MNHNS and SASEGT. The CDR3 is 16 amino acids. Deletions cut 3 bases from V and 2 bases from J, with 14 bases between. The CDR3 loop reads CASSDRPGRGNQPQHF. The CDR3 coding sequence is TGTGCCAGCAGTGACAGGCCGGGTCGCGGCAATCAGCCCCAGCATTTT.

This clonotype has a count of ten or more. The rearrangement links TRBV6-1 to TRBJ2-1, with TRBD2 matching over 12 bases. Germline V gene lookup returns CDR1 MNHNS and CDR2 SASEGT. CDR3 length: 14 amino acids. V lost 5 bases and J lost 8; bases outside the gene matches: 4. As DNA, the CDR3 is TGTGCCAGCAGTCGACTAGCGGGAGATGATGAGCAGTTCTTC. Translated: CASSRLAGDDEQFF.

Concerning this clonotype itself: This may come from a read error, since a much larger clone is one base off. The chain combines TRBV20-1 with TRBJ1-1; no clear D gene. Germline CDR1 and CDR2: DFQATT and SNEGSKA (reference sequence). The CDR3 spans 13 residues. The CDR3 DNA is TGCAGTGCTATCTTAAGCGAGAACACTAAAGCTTTCTTT. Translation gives CSAILSENTKAFF.

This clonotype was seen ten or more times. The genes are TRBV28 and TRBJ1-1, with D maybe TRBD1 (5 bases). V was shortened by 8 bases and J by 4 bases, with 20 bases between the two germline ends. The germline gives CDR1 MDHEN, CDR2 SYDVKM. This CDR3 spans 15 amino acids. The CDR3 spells CASGSLRGLGTEAFF. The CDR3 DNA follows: TGTGCCAGCGGGTCGTTGAGGGGTTTGGGCACTGAAGCTTTCTTT. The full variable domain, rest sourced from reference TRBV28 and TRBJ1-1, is DVKVTQSSRYLVKRTGEKVFLECVQDMDHENMFWYRQDPGLGLRLIYFSYDVKMKEKGDIPEGYSVSREKKERFSLILESASTNQTSMYLCASGSLRGLGTEAFFGQGTRLTVV.

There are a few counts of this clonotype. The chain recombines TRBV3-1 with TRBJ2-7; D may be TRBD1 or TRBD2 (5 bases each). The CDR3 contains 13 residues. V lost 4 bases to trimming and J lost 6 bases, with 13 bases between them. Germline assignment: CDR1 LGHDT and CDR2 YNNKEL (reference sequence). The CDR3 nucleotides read TGTGCCAGCAGCCTCATCGAGGGGAGCGAGCAGTACTTC. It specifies CASSLIEGSEQYF.

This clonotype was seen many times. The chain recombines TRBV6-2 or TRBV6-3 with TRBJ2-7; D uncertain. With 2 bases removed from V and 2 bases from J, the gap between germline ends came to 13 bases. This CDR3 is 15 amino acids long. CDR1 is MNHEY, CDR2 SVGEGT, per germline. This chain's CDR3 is CASSYPVGRTYEQYF. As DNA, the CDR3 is TGTGCCAGCAGTTACCCCGTCGGCAGAACCTACGAGCAGTACTTC.

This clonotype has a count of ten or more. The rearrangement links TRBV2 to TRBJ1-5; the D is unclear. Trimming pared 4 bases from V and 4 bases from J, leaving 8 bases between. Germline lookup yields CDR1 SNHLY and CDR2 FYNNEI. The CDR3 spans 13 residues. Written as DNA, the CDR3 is TGTGCCAGCAGTGTTCGGTGGAATCAGCCCCAGCATTTT. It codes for CASSVRWNQPQHF.

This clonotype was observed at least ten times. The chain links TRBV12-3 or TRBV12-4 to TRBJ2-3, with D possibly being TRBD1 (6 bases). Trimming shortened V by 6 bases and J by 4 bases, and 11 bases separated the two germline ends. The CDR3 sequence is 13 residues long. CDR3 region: CASRTTGSDTQYF. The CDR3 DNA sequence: TGTGCCAGCAGGACGACAGGTTCAGATACGCAGTATTTT.

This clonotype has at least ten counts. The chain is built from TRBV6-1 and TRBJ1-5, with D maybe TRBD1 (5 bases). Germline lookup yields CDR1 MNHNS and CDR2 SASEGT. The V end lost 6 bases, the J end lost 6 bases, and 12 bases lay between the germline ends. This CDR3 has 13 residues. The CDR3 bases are TGTGCCAGCAGGTCCAGGGATATTCAGCCCCAGCATTTT. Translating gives CASRSRDIQPQHF.

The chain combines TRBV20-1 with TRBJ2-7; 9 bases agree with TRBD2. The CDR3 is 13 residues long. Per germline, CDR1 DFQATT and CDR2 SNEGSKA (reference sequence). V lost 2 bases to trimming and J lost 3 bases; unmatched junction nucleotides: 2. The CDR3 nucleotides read TGCAGTGCTAGACTAGCGGGGCGCTACGAGCAGTACTTC. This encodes CSARLAGRYEQYF.

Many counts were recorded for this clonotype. The CDR3 protein is CASTSIGRQGRNTIYF. The DNA for the CDR3 is TGTGCCAGTACCAGTATTGGGAGACAGGGAAGAAACACCATATATTTT. The V call is TRBV19, the J call TRBJ1-3, with 7 nucleotides matching TRBD1. With 7 bases clipped from V and 5 bases from J, the junction kept 14 bases outside the gene matches. This CDR3 contains 16 residues. Germline V gene lookup returns CDR1 LNHDA and CDR2 SQIVND (reference sequence).

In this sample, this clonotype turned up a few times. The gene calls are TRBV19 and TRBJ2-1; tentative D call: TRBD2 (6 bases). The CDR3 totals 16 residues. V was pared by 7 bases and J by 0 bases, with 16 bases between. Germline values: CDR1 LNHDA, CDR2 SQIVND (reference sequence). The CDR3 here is CASKISGRSSYNEQFF. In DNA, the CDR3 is TGTGCCAGTAAGATTAGCGGTAGAAGCTCCTACAATGAGCAGTTCTTC.